This T cell receptor (beta chain) was observed in a study of T-cell memory formation after mild COVID-19. Study as a whole: TCR clusters mostly belonged to single donors. Regarding the study as a whole: SARS-CoV-2 specificity was not confirmed for second-wave clones peaking on day 37. Pre-infection memory contained some responding clones, which suggested that cross-reactive memory had joined.

The V gene end was trimmed by 5 bases and the J gene end by 6 bases; junction bases not matched to a gene: 10. The CDR3 is 14 amino acids. Germline values: CDR1 DFQATT, CDR2 SNEGSKA (reference sequence). Points on this clonotype: Its antigen is unidentified.

One entry per CDR3 protein, called by TCRdb with MiXCR from the 5' RACE reads. The table lists around 420,000 distinct CDR3 sequences, about 24% of them singletons. The gene calls are TRBV20-1 and TRBJ2-1, with 7 positions matching TRBD1. The clonotype was recovered from an adult woman who had mild COVID-19 (a few samples of this study predate the infection). Cell type and time point are not known. Specimen: PBMCs or a T cell subset sorted from them (not recorded which). The CDR3 protein is CSAPDRRYLNEQFF. Written as DNA, the CDR3 is TGCAGTGCTCCGGACAGGAGATATCTCAATGAGCAGTTCTTC.